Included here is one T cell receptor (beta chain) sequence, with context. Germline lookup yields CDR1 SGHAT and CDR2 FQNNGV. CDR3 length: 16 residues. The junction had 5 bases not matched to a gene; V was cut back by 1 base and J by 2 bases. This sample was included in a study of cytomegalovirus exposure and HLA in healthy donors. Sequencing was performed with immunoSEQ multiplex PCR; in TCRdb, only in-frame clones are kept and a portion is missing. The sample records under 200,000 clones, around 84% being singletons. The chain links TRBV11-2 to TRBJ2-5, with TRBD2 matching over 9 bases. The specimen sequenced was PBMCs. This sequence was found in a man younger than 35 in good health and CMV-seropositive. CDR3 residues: CASSLARLAGQETQYF. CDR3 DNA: TGTGCCAGCAGCTTAGCAAGGCTAGCGGGGCAAGAGACCCAGTACTTC. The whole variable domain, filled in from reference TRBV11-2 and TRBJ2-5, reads EAGVAQSPRYKIIEKRQSVAFWCNPISGHATLYWYQQILGQGPKLLIQFQNNGVVDDSQLPKDRFSAERLKGVDSTLKIQPAKLEDSAVYLCASSLARLAGQETQYFGPGTRLLVL.